This entry lists 7 T cell receptor beta chains sequenced from one sample in a study of neoadjuvant anti-PD-1 for oral cavity cancer. This table comes from immunoSEQ multiplex PCR, and its TCRdb copy is limited to in-frame clones, with some not included. The repertoire includes about 14,000 clones, 60% to 70% of them detected once, and approximately 2% sits in the top ten. The sequences come from PBMCs, collected before nivolumab (anti-PD-1) treatment. These receptors came from a person between 35 and 79 years old with oral cavity squamous cell carcinoma.

The table lists this clone with a count of one. The rearrangement uses TRBV11-1 and TRBJ2-1; 13 nucleotides line up with TRBD2. The trim removed 5 bases at V and 8 bases at J, leaving 6 bases unmatched. The CDR3 has 15 amino acids. Germline V gene lookup returns CDR1 SGHAT and CDR2 FQDESV (reference sequence). The DNA of the CDR3 is TGTGCCAGCAGCCCCAGACTAGCGGGAGGCCATGAGCAGTTCTTC. This translates into CASSPRLAGGHEQFF.

This chain links TRBV5-4 with TRBJ2-1, with 11 bases aligning to TRBD2. The CDR3 loop spans 17 amino acids. Germline assignment: CDR1 SGHNT and CDR2 YYREEE (reference sequence). The CDR3 reads CAPGGTSGPSSYNEQFF. The CDR3 region has the DNA TGTGCTCCCGGGGGGACTAGCGGTCCCAGCTCCTACAATGAGCAGTTCTTC.

This chain joins TRBV7-9 and TRBJ1-2; 9 bases line up with TRBD1. Germline V gives CDR1 SEHNR, CDR2 FQNEAQ (reference sequence). The CDR3 loop spans 16 amino acids. Trimming took 5 bases from V and 3 from J; bases not matched to a gene: 10. CDR3 protein: CASSDPTGGGHYGYTF. DNA for the CDR3: TGTGCCAGCAGCGACCCGACAGGGGGGGGTCACTATGGCTACACCTTC. The full variable domain, with the rest looked up from reference TRBV7-9 and TRBJ1-2, is DTGVSQNPRHKITKRGQNVTFRCDPISEHNRLYWYRQTLGQGPEFLTYFQNEAQLEKSRLLSDRFSAERPKGSFSTLEIQRTEQGDSAMYLCASSDPTGGGHYGYTFGSGTRLTVV.

The chain couples TRBV14 to TRBJ2-7, with TRBD2 as a possible D gene (6 bases). In germline, CDR1 is SGHDN, CDR2 FVKESK. CDR3 length equals 14 residues. V lost 4 bases and J 0 bases, leaving 10 bases between the germline ends. CDR3 loop: CASSRGLTSYEQYF. The CDR3 DNA is TGTGCCAGCAGCCGGGGACTCACCTCCTACGAGCAGTACTTC.

This clone has just a few counts. The V call is TRBV5-3, the J call TRBJ2-3; D ambiguous. TRBV5-3 carries the ORF label, with uncertain function. This CDR3 spans 16 amino acids. With 4 bases removed from V and 1 base from J, the gap between germline ends came to 16 bases. CDR3 coding DNA: TGTGCCAGAAGCCACCCGCCTGACACCCGCACAGATACGCAGTATTTT. Protein product: CARSHPPDTRTDTQYF.

The CDR3 reads CASSRTRDVWGYTF. The CDR3 region has the DNA TGTGCCAGCAGTAGAACTCGGGACGTGTGGGGCTACACCTTC. The chain uses TRBV6-6 and TRBJ1-2; maybe TRBD1 (5 bases). The V end lost 5 bases, the J end lost 8 bases, and 18 bases lay between the germline ends. The CDR3 has 14 amino acids. CDR1 is MNHNY and CDR2 is SVGAGI in the germline V gene (reference sequence).

This chain connects TRBV28 to TRBJ1-6, with unresolved D. CDR1 and CDR2 from the germline V gene are MDHEN and SYDVKM. The V and J ends lost 7 bases and 10 bases respectively, with 20 bases between them. The CDR3 is 15 residues long. This CDR3 reads CASTTGLVRASPLHF. CDR3 sequence (DNA): TGTGCCAGCACTACTGGGCTAGTTCGGGCCTCACCCCTCCACTTT.